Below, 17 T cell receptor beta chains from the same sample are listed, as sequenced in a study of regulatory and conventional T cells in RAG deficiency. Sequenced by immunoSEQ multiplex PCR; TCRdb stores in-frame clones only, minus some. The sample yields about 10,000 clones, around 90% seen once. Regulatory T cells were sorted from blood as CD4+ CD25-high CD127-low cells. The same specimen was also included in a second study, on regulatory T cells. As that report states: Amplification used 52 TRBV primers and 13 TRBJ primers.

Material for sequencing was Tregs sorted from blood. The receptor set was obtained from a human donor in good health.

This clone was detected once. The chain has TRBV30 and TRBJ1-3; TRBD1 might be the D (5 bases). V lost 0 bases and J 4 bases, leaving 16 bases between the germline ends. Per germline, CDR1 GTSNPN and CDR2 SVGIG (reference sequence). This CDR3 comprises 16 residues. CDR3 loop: CAWSVHLMGPGNTIYF. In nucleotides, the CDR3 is TGTGCCTGGAGTGTACATCTTATGGGACCGGGAAACACCATATATTTT.

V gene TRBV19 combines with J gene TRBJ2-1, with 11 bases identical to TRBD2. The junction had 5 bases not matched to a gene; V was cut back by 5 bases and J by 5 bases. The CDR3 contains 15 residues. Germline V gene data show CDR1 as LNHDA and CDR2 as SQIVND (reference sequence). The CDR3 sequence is CASSRMTSGDNEQFF. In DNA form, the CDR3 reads TGTGCCAGTAGTCGAATGACTAGCGGGGACAATGAGCAGTTCTTC.

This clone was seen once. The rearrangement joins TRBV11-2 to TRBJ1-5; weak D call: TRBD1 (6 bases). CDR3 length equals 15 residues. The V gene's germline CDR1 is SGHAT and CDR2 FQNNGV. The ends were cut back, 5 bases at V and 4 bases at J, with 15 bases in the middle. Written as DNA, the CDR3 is TGTGCCAGCAGCCCACAGGGATTACAAAATCAGCCCCAGCATTTT. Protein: CASSPQGLQNQPQHF.

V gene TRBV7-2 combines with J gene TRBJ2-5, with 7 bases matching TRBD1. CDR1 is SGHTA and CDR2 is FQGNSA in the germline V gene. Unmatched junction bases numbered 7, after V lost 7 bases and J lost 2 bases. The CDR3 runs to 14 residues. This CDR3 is CASISGTVQETQYF. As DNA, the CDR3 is TGTGCCAGCATCTCAGGGACAGTTCAAGAGACCCAGTACTTC.

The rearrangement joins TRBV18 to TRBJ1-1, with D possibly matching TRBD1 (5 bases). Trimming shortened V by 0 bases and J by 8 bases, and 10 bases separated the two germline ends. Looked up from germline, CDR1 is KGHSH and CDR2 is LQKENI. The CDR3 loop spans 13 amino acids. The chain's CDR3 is CASSPPLGPEAFF. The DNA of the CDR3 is TGTGCCAGCTCACCACCGTTGGGACCCGAAGCTTTCTTT.

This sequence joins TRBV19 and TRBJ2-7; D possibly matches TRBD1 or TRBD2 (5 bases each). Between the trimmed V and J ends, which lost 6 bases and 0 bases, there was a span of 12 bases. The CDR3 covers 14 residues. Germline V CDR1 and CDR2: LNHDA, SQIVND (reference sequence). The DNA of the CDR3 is TGTGCCAGTAGCTTGGGGCTAGCCTCCTACGAGCAGTACTTC. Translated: CASSLGLASYEQYF.

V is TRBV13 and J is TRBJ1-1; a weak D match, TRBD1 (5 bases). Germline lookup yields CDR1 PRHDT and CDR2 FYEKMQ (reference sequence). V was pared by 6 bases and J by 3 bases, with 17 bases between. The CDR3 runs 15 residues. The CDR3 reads CASRSRDLFHTEAFF. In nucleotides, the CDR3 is TGTGCCAGCAGGAGCCGGGACCTTTTCCACACTGAAGCTTTCTTT.

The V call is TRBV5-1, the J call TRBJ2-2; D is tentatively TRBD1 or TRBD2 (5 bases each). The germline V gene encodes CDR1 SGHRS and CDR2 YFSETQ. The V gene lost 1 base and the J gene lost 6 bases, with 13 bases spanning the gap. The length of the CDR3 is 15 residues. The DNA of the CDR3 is TGCGCCAGCAGCTTGATATTCGTGGGGGCCGGGGAGCTGTTTTTT. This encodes CASSLIFVGAGELFF.

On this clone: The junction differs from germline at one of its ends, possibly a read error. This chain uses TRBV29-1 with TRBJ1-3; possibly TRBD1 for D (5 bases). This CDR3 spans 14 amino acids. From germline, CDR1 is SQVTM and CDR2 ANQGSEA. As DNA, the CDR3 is TGCAGCCTTGACGCAGGGTCACCTGGAAACACCATATATTTT. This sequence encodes CSLDAGSPGNTIYF. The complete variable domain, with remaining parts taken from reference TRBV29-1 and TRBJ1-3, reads SAVISQKPSRDICQRGTSLTIQCQVDSQVTMMFWYRQQPGQSLTLIATANQGSEATYESGFVIDKFPISRPNLTFSTLTVSNMSPEDSSIYLCSLDAGSPGNTIYFGEGSWLTVV.

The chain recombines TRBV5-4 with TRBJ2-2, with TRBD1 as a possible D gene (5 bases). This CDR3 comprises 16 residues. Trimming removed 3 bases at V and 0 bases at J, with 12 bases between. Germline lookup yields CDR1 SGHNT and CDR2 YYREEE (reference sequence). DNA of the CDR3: TGTGCCAGCAGCTCCGGAAGGGGTACGAACACCGGGGAGCTGTTTTTT. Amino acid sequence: CASSSGRGTNTGELFF.

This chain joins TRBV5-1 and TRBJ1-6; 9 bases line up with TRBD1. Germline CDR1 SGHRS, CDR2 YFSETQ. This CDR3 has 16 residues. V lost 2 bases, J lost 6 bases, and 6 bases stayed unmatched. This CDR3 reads CASSFRTGATNSPLHF. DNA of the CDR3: TGCGCCAGCAGCTTTAGGACAGGGGCTACTAATTCACCCCTCCACTTT.

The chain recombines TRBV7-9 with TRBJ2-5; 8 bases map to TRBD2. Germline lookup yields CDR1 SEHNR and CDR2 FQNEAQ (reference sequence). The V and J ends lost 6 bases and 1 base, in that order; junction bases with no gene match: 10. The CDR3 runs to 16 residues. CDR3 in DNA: TGTGCCAGCAGTTATACACCGGGACTAGGCCAAGAGACCCAGTACTTC. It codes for CASSYTPGLGQETQYF. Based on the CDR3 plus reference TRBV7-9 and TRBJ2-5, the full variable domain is DTGVSQNPRHKITKRGQNVTFRCDPISEHNRLYWYRQTLGQGPEFLTYFQNEAQLEKSRLLSDRFSAERPKGSFSTLEIQRTEQGDSAMYLCASSYTPGLGQETQYFGPGTRLLVL.

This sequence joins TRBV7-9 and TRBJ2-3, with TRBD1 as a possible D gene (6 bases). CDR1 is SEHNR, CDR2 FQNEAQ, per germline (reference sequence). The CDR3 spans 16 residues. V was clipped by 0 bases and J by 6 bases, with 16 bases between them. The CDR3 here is CASSLATGSFSDTQYF. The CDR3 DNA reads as TGTGCCAGCAGCTTAGCCACAGGGTCTTTTTCGGATACGCAGTATTTT.

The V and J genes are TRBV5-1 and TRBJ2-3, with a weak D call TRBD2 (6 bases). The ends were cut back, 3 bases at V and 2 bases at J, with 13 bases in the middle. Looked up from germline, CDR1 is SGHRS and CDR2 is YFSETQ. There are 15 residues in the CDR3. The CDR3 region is CASSWRDQPTDTQYF. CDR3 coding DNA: TGCGCCAGCAGCTGGAGGGACCAACCCACAGATACGCAGTATTTT.

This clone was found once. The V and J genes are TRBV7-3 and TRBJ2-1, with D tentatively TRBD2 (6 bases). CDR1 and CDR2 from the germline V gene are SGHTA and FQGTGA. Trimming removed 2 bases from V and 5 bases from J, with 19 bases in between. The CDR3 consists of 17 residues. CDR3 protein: CASSLLFSGYGNNEQFF. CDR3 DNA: TGTGCCAGCAGCTTACTTTTTAGCGGATATGGTAACAATGAGCAGTTCTTC.

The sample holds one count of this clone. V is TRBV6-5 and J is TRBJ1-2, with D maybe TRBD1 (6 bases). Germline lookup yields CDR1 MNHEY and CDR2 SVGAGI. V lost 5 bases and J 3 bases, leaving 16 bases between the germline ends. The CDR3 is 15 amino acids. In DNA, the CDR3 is TGTGCCAGCAGTACCCGTAGCAGGGGTTACTATGGCTACACCTTC. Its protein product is CASSTRSRGYYGYTF.

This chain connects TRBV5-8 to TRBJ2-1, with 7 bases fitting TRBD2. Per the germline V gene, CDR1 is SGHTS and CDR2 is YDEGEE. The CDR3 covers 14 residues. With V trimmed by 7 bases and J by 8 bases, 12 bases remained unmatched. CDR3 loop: CASLRTRFFHEQFF. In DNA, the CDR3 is TGTGCCAGCCTCCGGACTAGATTTTTCCATGAGCAGTTCTTC.